This T cell receptor beta chain was observed in a study of T-cell memory formation after mild COVID-19. This clonotype appeared many times. What it recognizes is unknown. Regarding the study as a whole: Later expanders leaned CD4+, whereas clones that contracted between day 15 and 85 were balanced CD4/CD8.

A 5'RACE reaction primed in the constant segment made cDNA libraries of TCR alpha and TCR beta, and these carried sample barcodes and UMIs. Each CDR3 protein gets one entry after TCRdb re-called the 5' RACE reads with MiXCR. The table has about 100,000 distinct CDR3 sequences, 11% seen once. The origin of this receptor is a man in his late teens or twenties who had mild COVID-19 (a few samples of this study predate the infection). Cell type and time point are not known. Sequencing used PBMCs or a T cell subset sorted from them (not recorded which).

This CDR3 reads CASSSREVFRQYV. The DNA for the CDR3 is TGTGCCAGCAGCTCGAGGGAAGTCTTTAGGCAGTACGTC. The rearrangement uses TRBV7-9 and TRBJ2-7, with D possibly being TRBD2 (5 bases). Germline CDR1 SEHNR, CDR2 FQNEAQ (reference sequence). The CDR3 is 13 amino acids. V shed 4 bases and J shed 9 bases, with 16 bases lying between them.